This T cell receptor (beta chain) was recorded in a study of blood T cell repertoires in COVID-19 (dated by TCRdb to the early 2020s). Background on the whole study: The collaborator samples originated in the United States, Italy and Spain and spanned the acute and convalescent phases of COVID-19. The material from the prospective study consisted of cDNA or gDNA derived from T cells, B-cell-depleted T cells, or PBMCs. Subjects who had been exposed to COVID-19, were actively infected with it, or had recovered from it provided the deeply sampled blood TCRbeta repertoires that made up the dataset. The repertoires were released in a freely available public database meant as a resource for research on the immune response to SARS-CoV-2. Samples came from the ongoing ImmuneRACE study (first 160 participants) plus 1,254 subjects from 6 global collaborators. Nearly every sample came with metadata listing a de-identified subject ID, COVID-19 status, age in years and sex. Where available, HLA class I and class II types were obtained from metadata supplied by the sample provider rather than from assay-based typing.

Results the study describes overall, beyond this receptor: How much clinical and demographic metadata was included differed by source and by participant, and the metadata was provided uncurated.

As regards this clone: What this receptor recognizes is not known. No much larger clonotype is one base removed from it; base qualities were not supplied.

TCRbeta CDR3 regions were amplified from genomic DNA by means of the immunoSEQ Assay, a bias-controlled multiplex PCR. The authors' pipeline ran thus. The number of nucleated cells in each sample was estimated from the amplification of reference gene primers within the assay. To quantify the absolute abundance of each unique TCRbeta CDR3 rearrangement, sequence reads were collapsed and filtered. For each sample, productive Simpson clonality was calculated by taking the square root of Simpson's diversity index across productive rearrangements. Sourced from immuneACCESS, this table was stored by TCRdb with only in-frame sequences that have V and J called. A share of the clones is absent; for the studies checked, an unresolved V gene accounts for under half, and the remainder has no known explanation. V and J calls and clone size are copied from that table; D and trimming were computed from the DNA. Recorded for this sample are roughly 330,000 clones; around 87% of them occurred a single time. Of the sample, approximately 5% falls within the top ten clones.

CDR1 and CDR2 are read off the germline V gene (reference sequence) as MNHEY and SMNVEV. V and J are truncated by 4 bases and 8 bases respectively, leaving an intervening sequence of 12 bases. Including the terminal cysteine and phenylalanine, the CDR3 comprises 13 residues. Only CDR3 DNA is held: 39 bases, read in frame from base 1. Participants in the prospective study were aged roughly 18 to 100 years, lived in about two dozen United States geographic areas, and enrolled through a virtual design. In the prospective study, participants were assigned to cohorts based on the clinical history participants reported in a screening survey and a study questionnaire. For ImmuneRACE Cohort 3, a participant was defined as recovered based on two consecutive negative NP/OP PCR tests, clearance by a healthcare professional, or resolution of symptoms. In the prospective study, whole blood, serum and a nasopharyngeal or oropharyngeal swab were collected from each participant by mobile phlebotomists. Participants in the prospective study had the option to provide additional blood draws and questionnaires over a roughly two-month period. Before DNA extraction, blood samples from the prospective study were shipped at room temperature or frozen.

The chain uses TRBV27 and TRBJ1-3; TRBD1 is a possible D gene, resting on 6 matching bases. This TCR was recovered from a woman younger than 45 who had recovered from COVID-19. Sequenced material: PBMCs or T cells enriched from blood (not recorded which). The CDR3 protein is CASSYRVGDTIYF. The sequence in DNA is TGTGCCAGCAGTTACAGGGTAGGGGACACCATATATTTT.